This TCR beta chain was sequenced in a study of cytomegalovirus exposure and HLA in healthy donors. Turning to the study itself: Earlier findings included 117 million unique TCR beta sequences obtained from 150 million to 200 million T cells. General observations from the study: Analyzed later, most CMV-associated TCR beta chains appeared HLA-restricted. TCR beta sequences reportedly predicted most subjects' HLA-A and HLA-B alleles accurately.

Worth noting for this clone: The antigen is not known.

With 4 bases clipped from V and 6 bases from J, the junction kept 4 bases outside the gene matches. Germline V CDR1 and CDR2: SGHTA, FQGNSA. The CDR3 extends over 15 amino acids. PCR primers comprised 60 Vbeta and 13 Jbeta primers. Measured with immunoSEQ multiplex PCR; TCRdb has only the in-frame clones, and not every one. Of some 190,000 clones in the sample, about four fifths are singletons; the top ten hold about 5%. The sequenced sample was PBMCs. The genes are TRBV7-2 and TRBJ2-1, with 12 nucleotides matching TRBD2. This sequence was found in a man younger than 40 in good health and CMV-seropositive. The CDR3 DNA is TGTGCCAGCAGCTCCACTAGCGGGAGGTTCAATGAGCAGTTCTTC. This encodes CASSSTSGRFNEQFF.